The 9 T cell receptor beta chains below were found in one sample sequenced in a study of shared clonotypes between healthy human individuals (dated by TCRdb to 2020 to 2022). CD8 naive samples were obtained by positive selection for CCR7 among CD45RO-negative cells, yielding a CD45RA+CCR7+ population from which TemRA cells were excluded. Library creation used the immunoSEQ multiplex PCR assay. TCRdb stores this immuneACCESS table with in-frame sequences only. Part of the clones is absent; in the studies checked, under half of the shortfall reflects unresolved V genes, and no reason is known for the rest. Recorded for this sample are about 2,200,000 clones; approximately 94% of them occurred a single time. The ten largest clones capture 1.7% of the sample. The sample comprised naive CD8+ T cells from PBMCs. Explained via the paper, the cell subset or site label denotes: CD45RA+CCR7+. All receptors derive from a man aged 18 to 30 in good health. Some clones in this sample may be carry-over from other donors' samples.

The chain joins TRBV28 to TRBJ2-1; 8 positions match TRBD2. V was pared by 1 base and J by 2 bases, with 10 bases of the junction left unmatched. The CDR3 spans 18 residues. Germline-derived CDR1 and CDR2 are MDHEN and SYDVKM. CDR3 residues: CASSLSEAAGGTYNEQFF. The CDR3 nucleotides read TGTGCCAGCAGTTTATCCGAAGCGGCGGGAGGTACCTACAATGAGCAGTTCTTC.

The J gene is TRBJ2-7, the V gene TRBV27; 11 positions match TRBD2. The V gene end was trimmed by 2 bases and the J gene end by 5 bases; junction bases not matched to a gene: 8. The germline CDR1 and CDR2 sequences are MNHEY and SMNVEV (reference sequence). The length of the CDR3 is 16 residues. CDR3 bases: TGTGCCAGCAGTTTAGTAGGGACTAGCGGTTGGCACGAGCAGTACTTC. It codes for CASSLVGTSGWHEQYF.

This clone was seen just once. The V call is TRBV7-9, the J call TRBJ2-5, with TRBD1 identical over 7 bases. The CDR3 covers 12 residues. V gave up 5 bases and J gave up 5 bases; unmatched junction bases: 2. Germline CDR1 and CDR2: SEHNR and FQNEAQ (reference sequence). The CDR3 DNA sequence: TGTGCCAGCAGCCGGGGACAGGAGACCCAGTACTTC. This translates into CASSRGQETQYF.

The V call is TRBV10-3, the J call TRBJ1-1; a weak D match, TRBD1 (5 bases). Trimming stripped 0 bases from V and 4 bases from J, with 12 bases between. The CDR3 contains 15 residues. The germline V gene encodes CDR1 ENHRY and CDR2 SYGVKD. CDR3 DNA sequence: TGTGCCATCAGTGAGTCGACAGAGTGGGGCACTGAAGCTTTCTTT. This translates into CAISESTEWGTEAFF.

The chain uses TRBV27 and TRBJ1-5, with D unresolved. Germline lookup yields CDR1 MNHEY and CDR2 SMNVEV (reference sequence). The CDR3 is 13 residues long. V lost 5 bases, J lost 10 bases, and 15 bases lay in between. CDR3 nucleotides: TGTGCCAGCAGTCCCGCCTCAGGATACCCCCAGCATTTT. Protein: CASSPASGYPQHF.

This sequence joins TRBV19 and TRBJ1-2; D remains ambiguous. Germline lookup yields CDR1 LNHDA and CDR2 SQIVND (reference sequence). V gave up 2 bases and J gave up 3 bases, with 16 bases separating them. CDR3 length equals 16 residues. The CDR3 is CASSIFLAGVYYGYTF. The CDR3 coding sequence is TGTGCCAGTAGTATATTTCTGGCAGGCGTATACTATGGCTACACCTTC.

The chain carries TRBV7-9 and TRBJ2-1; tentatively, D is TRBD2 (6 bases). This CDR3 comprises 13 residues. Germline CDR1 is SEHNR and CDR2 is FQNEAQ (reference sequence). V was cut by 6 bases and J by 9 bases, with 15 bases left in between. As DNA, the CDR3 is TGTGCCAGCAGGGGGACTCCCACGGGTGAGCAGTTCTTC. It codes for CASRGTPTGEQFF.

This rearrangement joins TRBV28 to TRBJ2-1; D is unclear. With 5 bases removed from V and 0 bases from J, the gap between germline ends came to 14 bases. The CDR3 is made up of 16 amino acids. Germline assignment: CDR1 MDHEN and CDR2 SYDVKM. In nucleotides, the CDR3 is TGTGCCAGCAGTACTACGACTGAAAGCTCCTACAATGAGCAGTTCTTC. Translating gives CASSTTTESSYNEQFF. Full variable domain (missing parts from reference TRBV28 and TRBJ2-1): DVKVTQSSRYLVKRTGEKVFLECVQDMDHENMFWYRQDPGLGLRLIYFSYDVKMKEKGDIPEGYSVSREKKERFSLILESASTNQTSMYLCASSTTTESSYNEQFFGPGTRLTVL.

The rearrangement uses TRBV7-9 and TRBJ1-1, with 7 nucleotides matching TRBD1. The germline V gene has CDR1 SEHNR and CDR2 FQNEAQ (reference sequence). The length of the CDR3 is 15 residues. Trimming took 6 bases from V and 5 from J; bases not matched to a gene: 12. The chain's CDR3 is CASRSWEGARTEAFF. CDR3 DNA: TGTGCCAGCAGATCTTGGGAGGGGGCGCGGACTGAAGCTTTCTTT.